This note documents a single TCR beta chain sequence. The antigen remains unidentified. These data come from a study of cytomegalovirus exposure and HLA in healthy donors. Study-wide context: It was reported in a later analysis that the same platform had been used for the 120 validation repertoires as for the approximately 700 first-cohort repertoires.

General study points: Rarity marked most TCR sequences, yet some public TCRs occurred in many donors.

TCRdb's copy holds only in-frame clones and misses some; the assay was immunoSEQ multiplex PCR. Found here are tens of thousands of clones, about 94% of them singletons; the top ten hold approximately 1.3%. The clonotype was recovered from a man aged 18 to 30 in good health and CMV-seropositive. What was sequenced was PBMCs.

In nucleotides, the CDR3 is TGTGCCAGCAGCGTAGGCCATAGGACTAGCGGGAAGAATGAGCAGTTCTTC. Amino acid sequence: CASSVGHRTSGKNEQFF. This chain connects TRBV9 to TRBJ2-1; 12 nucleotides agree with TRBD2. CDR1 is SGDLS and CDR2 is YYNGEE in the germline V gene. V was pared by 0 bases and J by 7 bases, with 8 bases of the junction left unmatched. This CDR3 comprises 17 residues.